These 15 T cell receptor beta chains were all obtained from the same sample, sequenced in a study of T cells in Graves' hyperthyroidism and ophthalmopathy (dated by TCRdb to between 2018 and 2021). The method behind the library was multiplex PCR. Sequencing instrument: Illumina HiSeq 2000. The TCR beta CDR3 regions were amplified from RNA transcripts. A first-round RT-PCR of the TCR CDR3 used the HTBI primer set with the Qiagen OneStep RT-PCR kit. TCRdb's own reprocessing of the public reads used fastp at Q25 and MiXCR and kept productive beta chains. Each CDR3 protein appears once, grouped with its most common genes and DNA. In all, the sample holds roughly 560,000 distinct CDR3 sequences, and approximately 15% of those were seen once. Clones ranked in the top ten supply 3.5% to 4.5% of the sample. Material: blood. All receptors come from a woman between 40 and 55 years old with Graves' ophthalmopathy.

This clonotype appeared a few times. This chain connects TRBV20-1 to TRBJ2-1, with 8 positions matching TRBD1. CDR1 is DFQATT and CDR2 is SNEGSKA in the germline V gene (reference sequence). CDR3 length equals 14 residues. V dropped 4 bases and J dropped 7; count of bases not matched to a gene: 9. In DNA form, the CDR3 reads TGCAGTGCTACCCCAGGACAGGGTTGGAATGAGCAGTTCTTC. This encodes CSATPGQGWNEQFF.

Many counts were recorded for this clonotype. The CDR3 nucleotides are TGCAGTGCTAGGACAGGGAACGTTGAAGCTTTCTTT. As protein: CSARTGNVEAFF. This chain uses TRBV20-1 with TRBJ1-1; 7 nucleotides agree with TRBD1. The ends lost 3 bases at V and 7 bases at J; junction bases unmatched: 5. CDR1 is DFQATT and CDR2 is SNEGSKA in the germline V gene (reference sequence). The CDR3 spans 12 residues.

This clonotype was seen many times. The V and J genes are TRBV12-3 or TRBV12-4 and TRBJ2-5; TRBD1 matches 7 bases. J was trimmed by 1 base and V by 4 bases; bases with no gene match: 3. The length of the CDR3 is 14 residues. The chain's CDR3 is CASSWDRSQETQYF. DNA of the CDR3: TGTGCCAGCAGTTGGGACAGAAGCCAAGAGACCCAGTACTTC.

The chain recombines TRBV12-3 or TRBV12-4 with TRBJ1-5, with 7 bases aligning to TRBD1. The junction had 4 bases not matched to a gene; V was cut back by 1 base and J by 7 bases. The length of the CDR3 is 14 residues. As DNA, the CDR3 is TGTGCCAGCAGTTTAGGGACAGGCGAACAGCCCCAGCATTTT. This encodes CASSLGTGEQPQHF.

V usage is TRBV20-1 and J usage is TRBJ2-6, with D perhaps assigned TRBD1 or TRBD2 (5 bases each). This CDR3 contains 18 residues. V was clipped by 0 bases and J by 4 bases, with 19 bases between them. From germline, CDR1 is DFQATT and CDR2 SNEGSKA (reference sequence). CDR3: CSARDPRDAKVGANVLTF. The CDR3 coding sequence is TGCAGTGCTAGAGATCCCCGGGACGCTAAGGTGGGGGCCAACGTCCTGACTTTC.

This clonotype was observed at least ten times. V is TRBV7-9 and J is TRBJ2-5; D gene ambiguous. Trimming removed 3 bases at V and 0 bases at J, with 5 bases between. CDR3 length: 13 residues. CDR1 and CDR2 (germline): SEHNR, FQNEAQ (reference sequence). CDR3 in DNA: TGTGCCAGCAGCTTTGAAAACCAAGAGACCCAGTACTTC. Amino acid sequence: CASSFENQETQYF.

The chain employs TRBV19 and TRBJ2-7, with 8 bases aligning to TRBD1. CDR1 is LNHDA and CDR2 is SQIVND in the germline V gene (reference sequence). V lost 8 bases, J lost 2 bases, and 14 bases stayed unmatched. The CDR3 consists of 16 residues. The CDR3 sequence is CASYIRTDRETYEQYF. CDR3 DNA: TGTGCCAGTTATATAAGAACGGACAGGGAGACCTACGAGCAGTACTTC.

This clonotype has at least ten counts. The rearrangement joins TRBV19 to TRBJ2-7; D ambiguous. V was shortened by 2 bases and J by 0 bases, with 8 bases between the two germline ends. Germline CDR1 is LNHDA and CDR2 is SQIVND (reference sequence). The CDR3 extends over 14 amino acids. The CDR3 nucleotides read TGTGCCAGTAGTATAATGGGATTCTCCTACGAGCAGTACTTC. It translates to CASSIMGFSYEQYF.

This clonotype was counted ten times or more. The chain employs TRBV28 and TRBJ1-1; maybe TRBD1 (5 bases). The germline V gene has CDR1 MDHEN and CDR2 SYDVKM. This CDR3 is built from 12 residues. Trimming removed 6 bases at V and 4 bases at J, with 9 bases between. CDR3 nucleotide sequence: TGTGCCAGCAGGCGACAGATCACTGAAGCTTTCTTT. Translated, it gives CASRRQITEAFF.

In the case of this clonotype: At one end, the junction sequence differs from germline, possibly due to a read error. V gene TRBV5-1 combines with J gene TRBJ1-2, with D possibly matching TRBD1 (5 bases). The CDR3 has 17 residues. The germline V gene encodes CDR1 SGHRS and CDR2 YFSETQ. CDR3 nucleotide sequence: TGCGCCAGCAGCTCAGGCGGGGCAGTCGAACCTAACTATGGCTGCACCTTC. Its translation: CASSSGGAVEPNYGCTF.

At least ten counts were recorded for this clonotype. V is TRBV6-1 and J is TRBJ1-6; no clear D. V dropped 3 bases and J dropped 4 bases, with 10 bases sitting between them. The CDR3 length is 15 residues. The germline V gene has CDR1 MNHNS and CDR2 SASEGT. The CDR3 sequence is CASSDYARYNSPLHF. The CDR3 DNA follows: TGTGCCAGCAGTGACTACGCCCGATATAATTCACCCCTCCACTTT.

This clonotype was picked up many times. The rearrangement joins TRBV14 to TRBJ2-7; 10 positions match TRBD2. The germline V gene has CDR1 SGHDN and CDR2 FVKESK. The trim removed 4 bases at V and 0 bases at J, leaving 6 bases unmatched. CDR3 length: 16 residues. CDR3 bases: TGTGCCAGCAGCCCTACTAGCGGGGTAAGCTCCTACGAGCAGTACTTC. It is translated as CASSPTSGVSSYEQYF.

This clonotype was observed many times. The CDR3 region is CASSQDLAGGRGETQYF. The CDR3 DNA sequence: TGTGCCAGCAGCCAAGATCTAGCGGGAGGCCGGGGAGAGACCCAGTACTTC. This chain connects TRBV3-1 to TRBJ2-5; TRBD2 matches 11 bases. Germline CDR1 is LGHDT and CDR2 is YNNKEL (reference sequence). J lost 4 bases, V lost 0 bases, and 7 bases had no gene match. The CDR3 runs 17 residues.

Many counts were recorded for this clonotype. The chain links TRBV7-9 to TRBJ1-5; TRBD1 aligns across 9 bases. V gave up 4 bases and J gave up 4 bases; unmatched junction bases: 5. CDR1 and CDR2 from the germline V gene are SEHNR and FQNEAQ (reference sequence). The CDR3 is 15 amino acids. CDR3 in DNA: TGTGCCAGCAGCTCCTCCGGGACAGGGAATCAGCCCCAGCATTTT. Amino acids: CASSSSGTGNQPQHF.

The chain links TRBV12-3 or TRBV12-4 to TRBJ2-4; 10 bases are shared with TRBD1. The CDR3 sequence is 15 residues long. Trimming cost V 2 bases and J 4 bases; bases outside gene matches: 2. The CDR3 bases are TGTGCCAGCAGTTTAAGGACAGGGGGAAAAAACATTCAGTACTTC. Residues: CASSLRTGGKNIQYF.